What follows is one T cell receptor (beta chain) and its context. No antigen is known for it. This CDR3 has 16 amino acids. Germline-derived CDR1 and CDR2 are SEHNR and FQNEAQ (reference sequence). The PCR used 60 Vbeta and 13 Jbeta primers. TCRdb's copy holds only in-frame clones and misses some; the assay was immunoSEQ multiplex PCR. The data contain around 190,000 clones, around four fifths of them singletons. This record comes from a study of cytomegalovirus exposure and HLA in healthy donors. Across the whole study: The study's early data release held about 85 million unique TCRs from HLA-typed donors. The study's findings and limits: Accurate prediction of HLA-A and HLA-B alleles (for most subjects) was reportedly achieved from TCR beta sequences. In a later analysis, across HLA loci, associated TCR counts were highest for DRB1, lowest for HLA-C.

Donors likely had unrecorded immune exposures despite being nominally healthy when sampled. The receptor comes from a middle-aged man in good health and CMV-seropositive. The V and J genes are TRBV7-9 and TRBJ2-6; tentative D call: TRBD2 (6 bases). Sequencing was carried out using PBMCs. The CDR3 bases are TGTGCTTCCAGCTTAATTGGGGAGGCTGGGGCCAACGTCCTGACTTTC. This encodes CASSLIGEAGANVLTF. Together with reference TRBV7-9 and TRBJ2-6, the CDR3 gives the full variable domain: DTGVSQNPRHKITKRGQNVTFRCDPISEHNRLYWYRQTLGQGPEFLTYFQNEAQLEKSRLLSDRFSAERPKGSFSTLEIQRTEQGDSAMYLCASSLIGEAGANVLTFGAGSRLTVL.